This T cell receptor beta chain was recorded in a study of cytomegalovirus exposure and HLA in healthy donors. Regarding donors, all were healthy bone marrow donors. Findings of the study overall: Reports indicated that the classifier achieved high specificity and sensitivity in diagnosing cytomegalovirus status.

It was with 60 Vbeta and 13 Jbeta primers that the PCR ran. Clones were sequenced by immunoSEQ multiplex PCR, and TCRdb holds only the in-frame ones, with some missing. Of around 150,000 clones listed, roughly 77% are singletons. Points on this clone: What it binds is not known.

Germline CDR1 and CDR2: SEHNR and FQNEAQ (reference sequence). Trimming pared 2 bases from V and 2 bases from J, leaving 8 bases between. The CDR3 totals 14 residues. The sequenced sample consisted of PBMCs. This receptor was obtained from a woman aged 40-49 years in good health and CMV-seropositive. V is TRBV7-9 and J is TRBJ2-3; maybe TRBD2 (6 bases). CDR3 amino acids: CASSLTGDTDTQYF. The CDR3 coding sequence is TGTGCCAGCAGCTTAACGGGAGACACAGATACGCAGTATTTT.